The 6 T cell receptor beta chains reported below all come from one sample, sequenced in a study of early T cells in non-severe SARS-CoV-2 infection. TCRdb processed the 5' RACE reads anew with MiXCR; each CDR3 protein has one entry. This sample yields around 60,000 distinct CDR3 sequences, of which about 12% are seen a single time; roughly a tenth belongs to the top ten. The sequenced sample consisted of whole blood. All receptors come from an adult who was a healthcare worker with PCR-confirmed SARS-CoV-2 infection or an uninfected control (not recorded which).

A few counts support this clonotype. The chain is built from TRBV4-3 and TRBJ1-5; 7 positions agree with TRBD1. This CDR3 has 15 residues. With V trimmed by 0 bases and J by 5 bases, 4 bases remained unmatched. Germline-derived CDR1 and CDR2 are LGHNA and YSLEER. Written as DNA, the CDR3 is TGCGCCAGCAGCCAAGATGGGGACAGAGATCAGCCCCAGCATTTT. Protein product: CASSQDGDRDQPQHF.

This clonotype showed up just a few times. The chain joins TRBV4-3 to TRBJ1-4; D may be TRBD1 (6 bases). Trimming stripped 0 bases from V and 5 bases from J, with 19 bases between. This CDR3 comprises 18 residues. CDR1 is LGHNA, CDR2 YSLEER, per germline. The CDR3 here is CASSQDLGLDSLNEKLFF. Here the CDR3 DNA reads TGCGCCAGCAGCCAAGATCTGGGCTTGGACAGCCTGAATGAAAAACTGTTTTTT.

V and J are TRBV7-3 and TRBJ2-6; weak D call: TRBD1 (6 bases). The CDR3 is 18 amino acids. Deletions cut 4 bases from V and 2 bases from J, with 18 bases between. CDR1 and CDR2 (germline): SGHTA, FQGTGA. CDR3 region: CASSSLRGEITGANVLTF. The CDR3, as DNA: TGTGCCAGCAGCTCCCTCAGGGGAGAAATAACTGGGGCCAACGTCCTGACTTTC.

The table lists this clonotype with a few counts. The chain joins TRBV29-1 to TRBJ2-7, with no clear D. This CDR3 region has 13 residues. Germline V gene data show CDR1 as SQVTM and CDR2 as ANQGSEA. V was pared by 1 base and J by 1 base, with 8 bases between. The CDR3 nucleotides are TGCAGCGTTGAAGTCGGCGGATCCTACGAGCAGTACTTC. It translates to CSVEVGGSYEQYF.

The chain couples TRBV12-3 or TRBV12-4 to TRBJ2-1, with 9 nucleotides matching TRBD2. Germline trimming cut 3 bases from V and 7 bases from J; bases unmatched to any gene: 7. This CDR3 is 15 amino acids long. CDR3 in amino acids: CASSFLAGVGNEQFF. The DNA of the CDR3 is TGTGCCAGCAGTTTTTTAGCGGGGGTCGGGAATGAGCAGTTCTTC.

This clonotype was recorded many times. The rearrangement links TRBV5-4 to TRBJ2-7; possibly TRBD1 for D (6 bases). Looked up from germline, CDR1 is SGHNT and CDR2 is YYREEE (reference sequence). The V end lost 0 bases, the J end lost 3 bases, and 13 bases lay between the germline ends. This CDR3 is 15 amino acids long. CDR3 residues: CASSLAGGLNYEQYF. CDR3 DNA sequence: TGTGCCAGCAGCTTGGCTGGGGGCCTAAACTACGAGCAGTACTTC.